This T cell receptor beta chain is from a study of T cells after yellow fever vaccination. There are a few counts of this clonotype. TCRdb re-derived calls from the 5' RACE reads in MiXCR, one entry per CDR3 protein. Seen here are around 300,000 distinct CDR3 sequences, approximately 4% observed once, and the top ten hold approximately 23%. The TCR was taken from a man aged 18 to 29 who received the YFV17D yellow fever vaccine. Sequenced here: PBMCs, sampled 5 days after the yellow fever booster vaccination.

The CDR3 DNA is TGTGCCAGTAGGGACAGCTTTAATGAAAAACTGTTTTTT. It specifies CASRDSFNEKLFF. V is TRBV6-1 and J is TRBJ1-4, with TRBD1 identical over 7 bases. Germline values: CDR1 MNHNS, CDR2 SASEGT. After removal of 9 bases from V and 4 bases from J, the junction contained 5 bases not matched to a gene. This CDR3 comprises 13 residues.